The rows below give T cell receptor beta chains drawn from one sample of a study of vaccination and CD4 T cells after COVID-19. MiXCR, run by TCRdb on the PCR reads, gives a single entry per CDR3 protein. The table lists around 25,000 distinct CDR3 sequences, around 28% of them singletons. These receptors' antigens are unknown. The material sequenced was CD4+ T cells from blood, cultured in vitro, taken about 7 months after SARS-CoV-2 vaccination. The receptors stem from a human donor who had recovered from COVID-19. Both conserved end residues are part of each CDR3. The order of the fields is D gene, clone size, V gene, J gene, CDR3 protein, CDR3 DNA. The D gene is left open where the match is weak. The size of a clone is reported for some rows only, either as once, few or many, or as a class for expanded clones.

>.|many|TRBV27|TRBJ2-5
CASSPTPRGWYQETQYF
TGTGCCAGCAGTCCTACTCCTAGGGGGTGGTACCAAGAGACCCAGTACTTC
>.|.|TRBV5-1|TRBJ2-7
CASSSTAGTYEQYF
TGCGCCAGCAGCTCCACGGCCGGTACCTACGAGCAGTACTTC
>.|few|TRBV6-2/TRBV6-3|TRBJ2-7
CASSYPSSYEQYF
TGTGCCAGCAGTTACCCATCTTCCTACGAGCAGTACTTC
>.|.|TRBV2|TRBJ1-2
CASSENPNYGYTF
TGTGCCAGCAGTGAAAACCCTAACTATGGCTACACCTTC
>.|once|TRBV7-6|TRBJ2-1
CASSLRVGTSSYNEQFF
TGTGCCAGCAGCTTGAGGGTGGGAACCAGCTCCTACAATGAGCAGTTCTTC
>.|.|TRBV20-1|TRBJ2-2
CSAEQGNTGELFF
TGCAGTGCCGAACAGGGGAACACCGGGGAGCTGTTTTTT
>.|.|TRBV15|TRBJ1-1
CATRKSGQGNTEAFF
TGTGCCACCAGAAAGAGTGGGCAGGGAAACACTGAAGCTTTCTTT
>.|.|TRBV20-1|TRBJ2-1
CSASSGPQNNEQFF
TGCAGTGCTTCAAGCGGGCCCCAAAACAATGAGCAGTTCTTC
>.|few|TRBV15|TRBJ2-7
CATSRDGGRPQAAYEQYF
TGTGCCACCAGCAGAGATGGGGGACGCCCCCAGGCCGCCTACGAGCAGTACTTC
>.|few|TRBV14|TRBJ2-5
CASSQGSSSETQYF
TGTGCCAGCAGCCAAGGATCCTCGTCTGAGACCCAGTACTTC
>TRBD1|medium-sized|TRBV7-2|TRBJ2-5
CASSKGQRETQYF
TGTGCCAGCAGCAAGGGACAGAGGGAGACCCAGTACTTC
>TRBD1|few|TRBV20-1|TRBJ1-1
CSARDWGAGTVNTEAFF
TGCAGTGCTAGAGATTGGGGGGCCGGGACAGTGAACACTGAAGCTTTCTTT
>TRBD1|medium-sized|TRBV7-2|TRBJ2-6
CASSSTPGTGGSGANVLTF
TGTGCCAGCAGCTCGACCCCCGGGACAGGGGGGTCTGGGGCCAACGTCCTGACTTTC
>.|few|TRBV18|TRBJ2-3
CATQNRLQGDTQYF
TGTGCCACCCAGAACAGGCTGCAGGGAGATACGCAGTATTTT
>TRBD2|.|TRBV7-9|TRBJ2-7
CASSLALAGGPKQYF
TGTGCCAGCAGCTTAGCGTTAGCGGGAGGCCCCAAGCAGTACTTC
>.|few|TRBV15|TRBJ1-1
CATSREGGGGAFF
TGTGCCACCAGCAGAGAGGGGGGGGGGGGAGCTTTCTTT
>TRBD1|few|TRBV27|TRBJ1-5
CASSLELDRGLRWGNQPQHF
TGTGCCAGCAGTTTGGAGCTAGACAGGGGCTTAAGGTGGGGCAATCAGCCCCAGCATTTT
>.|few|TRBV7-9|TRBJ2-2
CASRGGAFGYTGELFF
TGTGCCAGCAGGGGTGGGGCATTTGGATACACCGGGGAGCTGTTTTTT
>TRBD1|.|TRBV28|TRBJ2-7
CTSSKPGQPYEQYF
TGTACCAGCAGTAAACCGGGACAGCCCTACGAGCAGTACTTC
>TRBD1|.|TRBV29-1|TRBJ1-2
CSVRQGNYGYTF
TGCAGCGTCCGACAGGGTAACTATGGCTACACCTTC
>.|.|TRBV7-2|TRBJ2-5
CASSLRLVGETQYF
TGTGCCAGCAGCTTAAGGCTAGTTGGGGAGACCCAGTACTTC
>.|few|TRBV28|TRBJ1-2
CASRRDLADGYTF
TGTGCCAGCAGGCGCGACCTGGCGGATGGCTACACCTTC
>.|medium-sized|TRBV7-8|TRBJ1-5
CASSLSGQVAQPQHF
TGTGCCAGCAGCTTATCGGGTCAGGTTGCTCAGCCCCAGCATTTT
>.|.|TRBV4-1|TRBJ2-7
CASSQDGYEQYF
TGCGCCAGCAGCCAAGACGGATACGAGCAGTACTTC
>TRBD2|.|TRBV20-1|TRBJ2-3
CSPLGPGLATDTQYF
TGCAGTCCCTTGGGGCCGGGACTAGCAACAGATACGCAGTATTTT
>TRBD1|few|TRBV10-3|TRBJ2-7
CAIRQTGTSYEQYF
TGTGCCATCAGACAGACAGGGACCTCCTACGAGCAGTACTTC
>.|few|TRBV7-6|TRBJ2-3
CASSPQKLDTQYF
TGTGCCAGCAGCCCCCAGAAGCTAGATACGCAGTATTTT
>.|few|TRBV7-9|TRBJ1-1
CASSFGEGAFF
TGTGCCAGCAGCTTTGGGGAAGGAGCTTTCTTT
>TRBD1|.|TRBV5-1|TRBJ2-5
CASSLQGQGAGGTQYF
TGCGCCAGCAGCCTACAAGGACAGGGGGCGGGTGGGACCCAGTACTTC
>TRBD1|.|TRBV19|TRBJ2-5
CASRGQGQETQYF
TGTGCCAGTAGGGGACAGGGCCAAGAGACCCAGTACTTC
>.|few|TRBV19|TRBJ1-5
CASSPGGGTNQPQHF
TGTGCCAGCAGTCCAGGTGGGGGTACCAATCAGCCCCAGCATTTT
>TRBD1|.|TRBV19|TRBJ1-2
CASASLRTGYGYTF
TGTGCCAGCGCGAGCTTAAGGACAGGCTATGGCTACACCTTC
>TRBD2|few|TRBV20-1|TRBJ2-1
CSASRSSGYNEQFF
TGCAGTGCTAGTAGGTCTAGCGGGTACAATGAGCAGTTCTTC
>.|.|TRBV19|TRBJ2-5
CASSIAREETQYF
TGTGCCAGTAGTATTGCCCGGGAAGAGACCCAGTACTTC
>.|few|TRBV27|TRBJ1-1
CASGPFWGVNTEAFF
TGTGCCAGCGGCCCTTTTTGGGGGGTAAACACTGAAGCTTTCTTT
>TRBD1|.|TRBV15|TRBJ1-2
CATSRDRGYGYTF
TGTGCCACCAGCAGGGACAGGGGCTATGGCTACACCTTC
>.|few|TRBV7-2|TRBJ1-5
CASSFGDPSNQPQHF
TGTGCCAGCAGCTTCGGGGACCCTAGCAATCAGCCCCAGCATTTT